Each of the 20 T cell receptor beta chains below was sequenced from the same sample in a study of T cells expressing NK-cell markers. One entry per CDR3 protein, without DNA, is what TCRdb gives after re-calling the 5' RACE reads. Recorded for this sample: roughly 390,000 distinct CDR3 sequences. Sequencing was carried out using blood T cells: a sorted CD56 or NKG2C T cell subset, CD4+ or CD8+ T cells, or bulk PBMC T cells (not recorded which). The origin of the receptors is a woman in her forties or fifties in good health.

The V and J genes are TRBV20-1 and TRBJ2-5; lacking DNA, the TRBD2 call made by TCRdb goes unchecked. The CDR3 length is 14 residues. Germline V CDR1 and CDR2: DFQATT, SNEGSKA (reference sequence). The CDR3 loop is CSATVAGGRETQYF.

The J gene is TRBJ2-7, the V gene TRBV24-1; TCRdb selects TRBD1, and the lack of DNA leaves this call unchecked. Per the germline V gene, CDR1 is KGHDR and CDR2 is SFDVKD. The CDR3 is 17 amino acids. CDR3 sequence: CATSDAIRDKTAYEQYF.

The gene calls are TRBV20-1 and TRBJ2-5. The CDR3 extends over 11 amino acids. Germline V gives CDR1 DFQATT, CDR2 SNEGSKA (reference sequence). CDR3 region: CSARESVDQYF.

V is TRBV12-3 or TRBV12-4 and J is TRBJ2-3. The CDR3 consists of 15 residues. The CDR3 is CASSPVRQSTDTQYF.

The chain combines TRBV24-1 with TRBJ2-1; TCRdb calls TRBD2, which cannot be checked without DNA. The CDR3 has 15 amino acids. Germline V gene data show CDR1 as KGHDR and CDR2 as SFDVKD. Here the CDR3 reads CATSATSGRSDEQFF.

The chain couples TRBV12-3 or TRBV12-4 to TRBJ1-2; the TCRdb D gene call, TRBD1, has no DNA to confirm it. The CDR3 has 13 residues. The CDR3 loop is CASSPGSTYGYTF.

The CDR3 here is CASSQDLGGKNTEAFF. The chain employs TRBV4-2 and TRBJ1-1. Germline V gene sequence: CDR1 LGHNA, CDR2 YNFKEQ. The CDR3 is 16 amino acids.

The chain joins TRBV7-8 to TRBJ1-5; as DNA is missing, the TRBD1 call by TCRdb cannot be tested. CDR3 length equals 13 residues. Per the germline V gene, CDR1 is SGHVS and CDR2 is FQNEAQ. The CDR3 reads CASSSDRVQPQHF.

J is TRBJ2-7 and V is TRBV12-3 or TRBV12-4; absent DNA, TCRdb's TRBD2 call cannot be checked. The CDR3 extends over 16 amino acids. This CDR3 reads CASSFSSRGPTLEQYF.

The chain uses TRBV12-3 or TRBV12-4 and TRBJ2-5. The CDR3 sequence is 12 residues long. CDR3 in amino acids: CASSFGDVTQYF.

The chain links TRBV5-1 to TRBJ2-2; as DNA is missing, the TRBD1 call by TCRdb cannot be tested. This CDR3 spans 16 amino acids. Germline CDR1 is SGHRS and CDR2 is YFSETQ. CDR3 loop: CASSPGTGATTGELFF.

The chain couples TRBV29-1 to TRBJ2-5; the TRBD1 assignment by TCRdb is unverifiable without DNA. The CDR3 is made up of 11 amino acids. CDR1 is SQVTM, CDR2 ANQGSEA, per germline. CDR3 in amino acids: CTPGGQETQYF.

V usage is TRBV12-3 or TRBV12-4 and J usage is TRBJ1-2. The CDR3 spans 14 residues. CDR3 amino acids: CASSFGGSSYGYTF.

The V and J genes are TRBV24-1 and TRBJ1-5; TCRdb lists TRBD1, though no DNA is available to test this call. This CDR3 is built from 14 residues. Germline CDR1 KGHDR, CDR2 SFDVKD. CDR3 amino acids: CATSDFAARGPQHF.

The gene calls are TRBV19 and TRBJ2-1; TCRdb designates TRBD2, a call that cannot be tested without DNA. In germline, CDR1 is LNHDA, CDR2 SQIVND (reference sequence). CDR3 size: 18 residues. The CDR3 loop is CASSPRGARLVDENEQFF.

The V call is TRBV4-1, the J call TRBJ2-5. The CDR3 runs 15 residues. Germline V CDR1 and CDR2: MGHRA, YSYEKL. The CDR3 is CASSQGLVVQETQYF.

The chain uses TRBV12-3 or TRBV12-4 and TRBJ1-2; TCRdb selects TRBD1, and the lack of DNA leaves this call unchecked. The CDR3 consists of 13 residues. CDR3 loop: CASSFGRGSGYTF.

J is TRBJ2-1 and V is TRBV5-1; the TCRdb D gene call, TRBD2, has no DNA to confirm it. Per germline, CDR1 SGHRS and CDR2 YFSETQ. The CDR3 loop spans 18 amino acids. The CDR3: CASSTRTSGISSYNEQFF.

The chain is built from TRBV4-1 and TRBJ2-7. The CDR3 consists of 15 residues. Germline V gene data show CDR1 as MGHRA and CDR2 as YSYEKL. The chain's CDR3 is CASSQEEDVSYEQYF.

The V and J genes are TRBV12-3 or TRBV12-4 and TRBJ1-2; TCRdb proposes TRBD1, but this gene call is untestable without DNA. CDR3 size: 17 residues. CDR3 in amino acids: CASSFAGGAPGRYGYTF.